This T cell receptor beta chain was sequenced in a study of cytomegalovirus exposure and HLA in healthy donors. Study overall: About 200 million T cells yielded around 100 million unique TCR beta sequences, as an earlier analysis found.

When sampled, the donors appeared nominally healthy, though they likely had unrecorded immune exposures. Concerning this clone: Its antigen is undetermined.

Whole-study findings and limits: Later analysis placed DRB1 highest and HLA-C lowest in TCR association rates, which differed by HLA locus.

The PCR employed 60 Vbeta primers together with 13 Jbeta primers. Data came from immunoSEQ multiplex PCR; TCRdb stores just in-frame clones and leaves some out. This sample has roughly 120,000 clones; approximately 15% occur once, and the top ten carry 1.9%. Trimming took 3 bases from V and 7 from J; bases not matched to a gene: 9. This CDR3 spans 14 amino acids. CDR1 and CDR2 (germline): SEHNR, FQNEAQ (reference sequence). Material for sequencing was PBMCs. The chain carries TRBV7-9 and TRBJ2-7; 7 bases are a match to TRBD2. The receptor was derived from a woman younger than 30 in good health and CMV-seronegative. The CDR3: CASSLAGDPREQYF. In nucleotides, the CDR3 is TGTGCCAGCAGCTTGGCGGGGGACCCCCGAGAGCAGTACTTC.